This T cell receptor beta chain was retrieved from a study of beta chain features in type 1 diabetes (dated by TCRdb to 2016 to 2018). In terms of the full investigation: Patients and healthy donors did not differ in mean age, gender distribution, total cell number or subset yield. A total of over 90,000,000 sorted cells were examined across all samples, and a strong correlation was observed between cell number per subset and RNA yield. Naive and central memory subsets were obtained from all 30 or so donors, but regulatory and stem cell-like memory subsets were isolated from only 8 patients and about 8 healthy donors. The study compared the TCRB repertoires of sorted circulating CD4+ T cell subsets in recently diagnosed type 1 diabetes patients with those in matched healthy donors.

Overall study outcomes, separate from this receptor: Because cDNA rather than genomic DNA was sequenced, highly expressing activated cells could have been over-represented, although no difference in activation and CD3 levels was found between groups. Shorter templates might be favored by PCR, yet because patient and control samples were amplified and corrected together, any such skew would affect both groups equally. At VDJ recombination sites, type 1 diabetes patients had fewer insertions and more deleted nucleotides, which implies abnormalities in thymic rearrangement. In all four CD4+ subsets, TCRB CDR3 length was moderately but significantly shorter in type 1 diabetes patients. HLA sub-analyses involved small numbers of individuals, so any influence of HLA type on TCRB rearrangement remained unresolved. Naive, central memory and regulatory TCRB repertoires appeared to be more similar among patients than among healthy donors.

About this clone itself: This clone's antigen is unknown. No qualities accompany the bases; no much larger clone lies one base away.

From each donor, a single peripheral blood sample of about 110 mL on average was drawn into heparinised tubes. A BD FACSAria II was used to sort naive, central memory, regulatory and stem cell-like memory CD4+ T cells with a panel that included CD45RO, CCR7, CD25, CD127, CD95 and CD27. A purity above 98% was achieved for all sorted populations. PBMCs were separated immediately by Lymphoprep density gradient centrifugation and were stained directly, without being cultured. So that batch effects would be minimized, each experiment stained and sorted samples in pairs, pairing one healthy donor with one patient. The entire isolated RNA was reverse transcribed using the High Capacity cDNA Reverse Transcription Kit, and thus expressed TCRB transcripts were sequenced. Deep immunoSEQ sequencing was performed on naive, central memory and regulatory T cell samples, with an average of about 4 million total reads per sample. Sorted cells were lysed in RLT buffer, and RNA was extracted using DNase-treated RNeasy Micro or Mini kits according to cell number. To prevent cross-contamination, each cell subset was processed individually, whereas patient and healthy donor samples were processed jointly. The immunoSEQ multiplex PCR was used to amplify TCRB sequences from cDNA, generating 87-bp fragments that spanned the CDR3 region. Sequencing of the amplicons was done on the Illumina HiSeq platform. The authors' pipeline ran thus. Synthetic template baselines were used to correct PCR bias computationally, reads within Hamming distance 2 were collapsed together, and singletons that could not be merged were discarded. Reads were aligned against IMGT so that V, D and J genes, CDR3 length and insertions or deletions at six rearrangement sites could be assigned. Within each subset, clonotype counts were normalized to the number of sorted cells before true diversity and Gini coefficients were calculated with the tcR R package. Repertoire sharing was quantified using the overlap coefficient calculated on TCRB nucleotide sequences. TCRdb mirrors the immuneACCESS table, restricted to in-frame sequences. Some clones are absent from its copies; in checked studies, under half trace to an unresolved V gene, and the reason for the others is unknown. V and J calls and clone size are as listed in that table; D and trimming were resolved from the DNA. The table for this sample lists about 290,000 clones; about 7.8% of them were counted only once. Approximately 0.93% of the sample belongs to the ten largest clones.

The CDR3 measures 16 amino acids from cysteine to phenylalanine. The only DNA kept is the CDR3, 48 bases in frame from the first base. Reading the germline V gene gives CDR1 SGHRS and CDR2 YFSETQ. The trim is 2 bases for V and 3 bases for J, with a gap of 15 bases between the germline ends. Sequencing was performed on central memory CD4+ T cells from blood. The chain uses TRBV5-1 and TRBJ1-3; no confident D gene assignment can be made. The sequence came from a woman between 18 and 29 years old in good health. The CDR3 region: CASSFDTMGNGNTIYF. Read as DNA, the sequence is TGCGCCAGCAGCTTCGATACGATGGGGAATGGAAACACCATATATTTT.